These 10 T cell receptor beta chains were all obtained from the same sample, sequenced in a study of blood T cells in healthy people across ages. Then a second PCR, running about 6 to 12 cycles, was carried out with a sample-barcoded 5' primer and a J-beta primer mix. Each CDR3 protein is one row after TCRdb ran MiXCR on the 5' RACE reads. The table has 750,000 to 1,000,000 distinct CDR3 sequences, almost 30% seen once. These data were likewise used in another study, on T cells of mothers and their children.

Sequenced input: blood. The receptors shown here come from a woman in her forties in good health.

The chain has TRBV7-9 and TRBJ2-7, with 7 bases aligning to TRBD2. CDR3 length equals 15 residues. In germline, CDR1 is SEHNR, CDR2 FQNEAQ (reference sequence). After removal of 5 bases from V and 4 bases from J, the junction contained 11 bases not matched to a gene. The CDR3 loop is CASSPRPGGKYEQYF. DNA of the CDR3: TGTGCCAGCAGCCCCCGCCCCGGGGGGAAATACGAGCAGTACTTC.

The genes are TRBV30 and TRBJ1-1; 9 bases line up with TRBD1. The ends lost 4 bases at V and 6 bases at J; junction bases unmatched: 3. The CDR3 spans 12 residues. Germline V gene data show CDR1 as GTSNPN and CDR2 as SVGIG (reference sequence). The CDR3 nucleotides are TGTGCCTGGAACACAGGGGGCCCTGAAGCTTTCTTT. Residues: CAWNTGGPEAFF.

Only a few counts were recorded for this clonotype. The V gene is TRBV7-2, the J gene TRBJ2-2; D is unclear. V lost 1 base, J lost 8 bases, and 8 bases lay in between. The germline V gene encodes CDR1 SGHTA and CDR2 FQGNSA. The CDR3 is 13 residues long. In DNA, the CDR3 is TGTGCCAGCAGCTTAGAAGGTTTTGGGGAGCTGTTTTTT. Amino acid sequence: CASSLEGFGELFF.

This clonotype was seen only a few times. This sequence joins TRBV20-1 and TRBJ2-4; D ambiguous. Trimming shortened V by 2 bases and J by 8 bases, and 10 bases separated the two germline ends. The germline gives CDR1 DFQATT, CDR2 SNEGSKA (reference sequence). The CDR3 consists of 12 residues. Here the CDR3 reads CSARSPGDIQYF. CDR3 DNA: TGCAGTGCTAGATCACCAGGTGACATTCAGTACTTC.

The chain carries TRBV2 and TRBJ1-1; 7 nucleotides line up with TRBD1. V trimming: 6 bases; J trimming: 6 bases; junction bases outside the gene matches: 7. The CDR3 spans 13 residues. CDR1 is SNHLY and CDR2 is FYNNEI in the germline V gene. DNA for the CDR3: TGTGCCAGCAGCCCCAGGGGGGAGGCTGAAGCTTTCTTT. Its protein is CASSPRGEAEAFF.

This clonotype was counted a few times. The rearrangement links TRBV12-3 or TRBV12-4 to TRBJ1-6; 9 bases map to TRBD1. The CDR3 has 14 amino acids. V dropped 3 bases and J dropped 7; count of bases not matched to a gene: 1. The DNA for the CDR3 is TGTGCCAGCAGTTTTGGGACAGGGAATTCACCCCTCCACTTT. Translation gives CASSFGTGNSPLHF.

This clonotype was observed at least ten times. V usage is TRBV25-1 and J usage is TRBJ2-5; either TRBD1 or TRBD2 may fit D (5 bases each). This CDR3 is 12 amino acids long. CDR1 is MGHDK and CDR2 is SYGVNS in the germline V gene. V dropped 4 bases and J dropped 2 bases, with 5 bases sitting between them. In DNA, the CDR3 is TGTGCCAGCAGTGGGGGGCAAGAGACCCAGTACTTC. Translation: CASSGGQETQYF.

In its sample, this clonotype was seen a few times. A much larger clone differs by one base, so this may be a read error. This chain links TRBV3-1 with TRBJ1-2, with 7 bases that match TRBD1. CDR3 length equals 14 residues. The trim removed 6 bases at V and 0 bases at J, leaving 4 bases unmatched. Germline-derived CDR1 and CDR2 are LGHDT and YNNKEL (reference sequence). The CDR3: CASRQTGTNYGYTF. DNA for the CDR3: TGTGCCAGCAGACAGACAGGGACTAACTATGGCTACACCTTC.

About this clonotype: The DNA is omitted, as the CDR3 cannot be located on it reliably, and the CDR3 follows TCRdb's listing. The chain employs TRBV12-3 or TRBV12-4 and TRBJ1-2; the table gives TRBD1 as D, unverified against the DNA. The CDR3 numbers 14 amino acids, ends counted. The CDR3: CASSFGGGSYGCTF.

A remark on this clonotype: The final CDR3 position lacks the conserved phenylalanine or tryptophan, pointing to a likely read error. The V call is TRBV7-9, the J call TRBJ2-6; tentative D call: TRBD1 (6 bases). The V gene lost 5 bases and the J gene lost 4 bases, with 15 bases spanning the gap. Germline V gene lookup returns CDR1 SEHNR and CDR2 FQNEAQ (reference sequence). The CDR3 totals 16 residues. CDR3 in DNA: TGTGCCAGCAGCCACCCAGGACAGTCGGGGGCCAACGTCCTGACTTGC. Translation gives CASSHPGQSGANVLTC.